The TCR beta chain described here comes from a study of CD8+ T cells in alopecia areata. Study-level results: On tofacitinib, scalp clonality and expanded CD8+ clones among top 100 fell significantly.

Indicated treatment: oral pan-JAK inhibitor, 5-10 mg twice daily. Details on this clone: Its antigen is still unknown.

The V gene's germline CDR1 is SQVTM and CDR2 ANQGSEA. The CDR3 consists of 12 residues. The trim removed 7 bases at V and 3 bases at J, leaving 4 bases unmatched. RNA extraction and reverse transcription yielded cDNA as sequencing template. Generated by immunoSEQ multiplex PCR, the TCRdb table keeps only in-frame clones and is missing some. The sample yields about 270,000 clones, 60% seen once. The chain links TRBV29-1 to TRBJ1-1; the match to TRBD1 covers 8 bases. The clonotype was recovered from a human donor with alopecia areata. The sample was CD4+ T cells sorted from blood, taken at approximately week 51, from a patient treated with tofacitinib. CDR3 amino acids: CSAWTGHTEAFF. Written as DNA, the CDR3 is TGCAGCGCCTGGACAGGGCACACTGAAGCTTTCTTT. The full variable domain, with the rest looked up from reference TRBV29-1 and TRBJ1-1, is SAVISQKPSRDICQRGTSLTIQCQVDSQVTMMFWYRQQPGQSLTLIATANQGSEATYESGFVIDKFPISRPNLTFSTLTVSNMSPEDSSIYLCSAWTGHTEAFFGQGTRLTVV.